The next 22 T cell receptor beta chains were all read from a single sample in a study of blood T cell repertoires in COVID-19. TCRdb's table, derived via immunoSEQ multiplex PCR, lists solely in-frame clones and lacks some. The table shows 200,000 to 300,000 clones, with about four fifths occurring only once. The sample was peripheral blood. These receptors originate from a man older than 75 with acute or convalescent COVID-19.

V usage is TRBV5-5 and J usage is TRBJ1-1, with a possible D match to TRBD1 (5 bases). Germline V lookup: CDR1 SGHKS, CDR2 YYEKEE (reference sequence). This CDR3 is 14 amino acids long. Trimming removed 2 bases from V and 2 bases from J, with 10 bases in between. This CDR3 is CASSFRQGNTEAFF. CDR3 nucleotides: TGTGCCAGCAGCTTTCGTCAGGGAAACACTGAAGCTTTCTTT.

This clone was detected only a few times. The chain carries TRBV27 and TRBJ1-4, with no clear D. Trimming stripped 8 bases from V and 2 bases from J, with 9 bases between. Germline CDR1 is MNHEY and CDR2 is SMNVEV (reference sequence). The CDR3 has 13 residues. The CDR3 loop reads CASRLWTNEKLFF. The DNA for the CDR3 is TGTGCCAGCCGACTGTGGACTAATGAAAAACTGTTTTTT.

The count of this clone is one. The V call is TRBV27, the J call TRBJ1-6; D is perhaps TRBD1 (5 bases). Trimming stripped 2 bases from V and 8 bases from J, with 16 bases between. Germline CDR1 is MNHEY and CDR2 is SMNVEV (reference sequence). The CDR3 totals 16 residues. The CDR3 region is CASSLGGSGPDSPLHF. Written as DNA, the CDR3 is TGTGCCAGCAGTTTAGGGGGGTCTGGTCCGGATTCACCCCTCCACTTT.

This sequence joins TRBV28 and TRBJ1-6; 7 nucleotides match TRBD1. The V and J ends lost 10 bases and 10 bases, in that order; junction bases with no gene match: 10. The CDR3 has 13 residues. From germline, CDR1 is MDHEN and CDR2 SYDVKM. CDR3 region: CANKGGTESPLHF. The CDR3 bases are TGTGCCAATAAAGGGGGGACAGAATCACCCCTCCACTTT.

The genes are TRBV6-5 and TRBJ2-7; D may be TRBD1 (5 bases). Germline CDR1 and CDR2: MNHEY and SVGAGI. This CDR3 has 15 residues. Between the trimmed V and J ends, which lost 4 bases and 2 bases, there was a span of 15 bases. CDR3 residues: CASSFSSTVPYEQYF. The CDR3 coding sequence is TGTGCCAGCAGTTTTTCTTCGACAGTTCCCTACGAGCAGTACTTC.

The V gene is TRBV7-9, the J gene TRBJ1-6, with TRBD1 matching over 9 bases. J lost 8 bases, V lost 0 bases, and 2 bases had no gene match. CDR1 and CDR2 from the germline V gene are SEHNR and FQNEAQ (reference sequence). This CDR3 contains 15 residues. CDR3 in amino acids: CASSLAWDRDSPLHF. For the CDR3, the DNA is TGTGCCAGCAGCTTAGCCTGGGACAGGGATTCACCCCTCCACTTT.

The chain carries TRBV7-2 and TRBJ1-5, with D unresolved. The ends were cut back, 5 bases at V and 2 bases at J, with 7 bases in the middle. CDR1 and CDR2 (germline): SGHTA, FQGNSA. The CDR3 sequence is 13 residues long. As DNA, the CDR3 is TGTGCCAGCAGCCCTTCGGGCAATCAGCCCCAGCATTTT. This encodes CASSPSGNQPQHF. The variable domain in full, completed from reference TRBV7-2 and TRBJ1-5, reads GAGVSQSPSNKVTEKGKDVELRCDPISGHTALYWYRQSLGQGLEFLIYFQGNSAPDKSGLPSDRFSAERTGGSVSTLTIQRTQQEDSAVYLCASSPSGNQPQHFGDGTRLSIL.

V usage is TRBV6-4 and J usage is TRBJ1-6; no firm D call. CDR3 length: 14 residues. Trimming shortened V by 7 bases and J by 7 bases, and 14 bases separated the two germline ends. Per the germline V gene, CDR1 is MRHNA and CDR2 is SNTAGT. The CDR3: CASIRGSCNSPLHF. The CDR3, as DNA: TGTGCCAGCATTCGAGGCAGTTGCAATTCACCCCTCCACTTT.

This chain links TRBV7-3 with TRBJ2-3; 10 bases agree with TRBD2. The CDR3 runs 16 residues. V trimming: 5 bases; J trimming: 4 bases; junction bases outside the gene matches: 9. From germline, CDR1 is SGHTA and CDR2 FQGTGA. CDR3 nucleotide sequence: TGTGCCAGCAGCCCCCTGGGAGCGGGAGGGTCAGATACGCAGTATTTT. Amino acids: CASSPLGAGGSDTQYF.

The CDR3 coding sequence is TGTGCCAGCAGTTTATCGCGGACAGGGGCGATCGGGGAGCTGTTTTTT. It codes for CASSLSRTGAIGELFF. The rearrangement uses TRBV27 and TRBJ2-2, with 9 bases identical to TRBD1. Germline CDR1 reads MNHEY; CDR2 reads SMNVEV (reference sequence). Trimming took 0 bases from V and 7 from J; bases not matched to a gene: 6. The length of the CDR3 is 16 residues.

CDR3 in amino acids: CASSQELPGPFSSQYF. CDR3 sequence (DNA): TGTGCCAGCAGCCAAGAATTGCCAGGCCCCTTCAGCTCGCAGTACTTC. The chain carries TRBV14 and TRBJ2-7; D not certain. This CDR3 is built from 16 residues. Per germline, CDR1 SGHDN and CDR2 FVKESK. V was clipped by 0 bases and J by 9 bases, with 21 bases between them.

The rearrangement joins TRBV5-6 to TRBJ2-3, with 7 positions matching TRBD2. Germline loops: CDR1 SGHDT, CDR2 YYEEEE. The ends lost 4 bases at V and 5 bases at J; junction bases unmatched: 7. There are 14 residues in the CDR3. CDR3 DNA sequence: TGTGCCAGCAGCGGCGGGGGACCGGGAGATACGCAGTATTTT. Its translation: CASSGGGPGDTQYF.

This clone has a single count. The genes are TRBV7-9 and TRBJ2-7, with a weak D call TRBD2 (5 bases). Germline CDR1 is SEHNR and CDR2 is FQNEAQ (reference sequence). Trimming pared 0 bases from V and 6 bases from J, leaving 6 bases between. The CDR3 totals 12 residues. The DNA of the CDR3 is TGTGCCAGCAGCTTAGCCACTAGCGAGCAGTACTTC. Translated: CASSLATSEQYF.

This chain connects TRBV20-1 to TRBJ2-5, with D tentatively TRBD2 (5 bases). The CDR3 covers 11 residues. V was pared by 3 bases and J by 5 bases, with 7 bases between. Germline V gives CDR1 DFQATT, CDR2 SNEGSKA (reference sequence). The CDR3: CSARSGETQYF. CDR3 bases: TGCAGTGCTAGGTCGGGGGAGACCCAGTACTTC.

The chain uses TRBV30 and TRBJ1-2, with 11 bases fitting TRBD1. The germline V gene has CDR1 GTSNPN and CDR2 SVGIG (reference sequence). The junction had 10 bases not matched to a gene; V was cut back by 2 bases and J by 8 bases. The CDR3 runs 15 residues. The DNA for the CDR3 is TGTGCCTGGAGTAGACGGACAGGGGGCGCTTCGGGCTACACCTTC. Amino acids: CAWSRRTGGASGYTF.

This chain connects TRBV6-5 to TRBJ2-3, with a possible D match to TRBD1 (6 bases). The CDR3 has 13 amino acids. CDR1 is MNHEY, CDR2 SVGAGI, per germline. The V end lost 0 bases, the J end lost 8 bases, and 9 bases lay between the germline ends. CDR3 protein: CASSYSRDTTQYF. The DNA of the CDR3 is TGTGCCAGCAGTTACTCCCGGGACACTACGCAGTATTTT.

This clone has a handful of counts. The chain carries TRBV6-6 and TRBJ1-6, with TRBD1 identical over 9 bases. The V and J ends lost 2 bases and 6 bases, in that order; junction bases with no gene match: 5. CDR3 length equals 16 residues. The germline gives CDR1 MNHNY, CDR2 SVGAGI (reference sequence). CDR3 sequence reads: CASSYRDREGNSPLHF. Written as DNA, the CDR3 is TGTGCCAGCAGTTACCGGGACAGGGAGGGTAATTCACCCCTCCACTTT.

V and J are TRBV5-1 and TRBJ2-5; 7 nucleotides align to TRBD1. V lost 5 bases to trimming and J lost 2 bases; unmatched junction nucleotides: 12. The CDR3 runs 16 residues. The germline gives CDR1 SGHRS, CDR2 YFSETQ. CDR3 nucleotide sequence: TGCGCCAGCAGGCCCCTCCGGACAGGCGCGCAAGAGACCCAGTACTTC. Translating it yields CASRPLRTGAQETQYF.

The chain carries TRBV10-3 and TRBJ1-6, with D hard to call. The V end was cut by 0 bases, the J end by 7 bases, with 4 bases between. Per germline, CDR1 ENHRY and CDR2 SYGVKD. This CDR3 comprises 13 residues. CDR3 in amino acids: CAISESGNSPLHF. DNA for the CDR3: TGTGCCATCAGTGAGTCCGGGAATTCACCCCTCCACTTT.

The chain joins TRBV9 to TRBJ2-7, with TRBD1 matching over 8 bases. CDR3 length equals 14 residues. Per germline, CDR1 SGDLS and CDR2 YYNGEE. After removal of 0 bases from V and 3 bases from J, the junction contained 2 bases not matched to a gene. The DNA of the CDR3 is TGTGCCAGCAGCGTAGGGACAGGGCTCTACGAGCAGTACTTC. This encodes CASSVGTGLYEQYF.

This clone was seen more than once but under ten times. This sequence joins TRBV19 and TRBJ1-3, with 10 bases lining up with TRBD1. CDR1 and CDR2 (germline): LNHDA, SQIVND (reference sequence). Unmatched junction bases numbered 11, after V lost 8 bases and J lost 4 bases. There are 16 residues in the CDR3. The CDR3 DNA follows: TGTGCCAGTCACCAAAGGAGGACAGGGGGAGGAAACACCATATATTTT. It specifies CASHQRRTGGGNTIYF.

This chain connects TRBV3-1 (or the pseudogene TRBV3-2) to TRBJ2-1; no reliable D call. The V end was cut by 7 bases, the J end by 0 bases, with 13 bases between. CDR1 is LGHDT, CDR2 YNNKEL, per germline (reference sequence). There are 15 residues in the CDR3. CDR3 region: CASTITLSSYNEQFF. For the CDR3, the DNA is TGTGCCAGCACCATAACCCTGAGCTCCTACAATGAGCAGTTCTTC.